These T cell receptor beta chains were read from a single sample in a study of CD8+ T cells in alopecia areata. Generated by immunoSEQ multiplex PCR, the TCRdb table keeps only in-frame clones and is missing some. The table includes about 190,000 clones, 60% detected once. The sample was CD4+ T cells sorted from blood, taken at week 4, from a patient treated with tofacitinib. The source is a human donor with alopecia areata. CDR3s include the opening cysteine and the closing phenylalanine or tryptophan. D genes are given only for firm matches. Clone sizes are given selectively: once, few, many, or a class where the clone is expanded.

clone_size: -
j_call: TRBJ2-7
v_call: TRBV7-9
d_call: -
cdr3_nt: TGTGCCAGCAGCTCCTCCCCGGAGAGCTCCTACGAGCAGTACTTC
cdr3_aa: CASSSSPESSYEQYF

clone_size: -
j_call: TRBJ2-7
v_call: TRBV28
d_call: -
cdr3_nt: TGTGCCAGCCTTTCTGACTCCTACGAGCAGTACTTC
cdr3_aa: CASLSDSYEQYF

clone_size: -
j_call: TRBJ1-5
v_call: TRBV7-2
d_call: -
cdr3_nt: TGTGCCAGCAGCTTCCGGACGGGGGCGTTGGGCAATCAGCCCCAGCATTTT
cdr3_aa: CASSFRTGALGNQPQHF

clone_size: few
j_call: TRBJ2-7
v_call: TRBV28
d_call: TRBD2
cdr3_nt: TGTGCCAGCAGATCACTACTGGGGACTATGGGGGGTGCGCAGTACTTC
cdr3_aa: CASRSLLGTMGGAQYF

clone_size: -
j_call: TRBJ1-5
v_call: TRBV9
d_call: -
cdr3_nt: TGTGCCAGCAGCCCCGGTGGGGGGACGGATCAGCCCCAGCATTTT
cdr3_aa: CASSPGGGTDQPQHF

clone_size: few
j_call: TRBJ1-3
v_call: TRBV7-2
d_call: -
cdr3_nt: TGTGCCAGCAGTTCCCCGGGGGGGGCTCTCTCTGGAAACACCATATATTTT
cdr3_aa: CASSSPGGALSGNTIYF

clone_size: once
j_call: TRBJ2-1
v_call: TRBV11-3
d_call: -
cdr3_nt: TGTGCCAGCAGCCAAAGAGGGGGAGCTGAGCAGTTCTTC
cdr3_aa: CASSQRGGAEQFF

clone_size: -
j_call: TRBJ2-1
v_call: TRBV4-1
d_call: TRBD2
cdr3_nt: TGCGCCAGCAGCCCCCGATGGCTAGCGGGATCGAACAATGAGCAGTTCTTC
cdr3_aa: CASSPRWLAGSNNEQFF

clone_size: -
j_call: TRBJ2-1
v_call: TRBV30
d_call: TRBD1
cdr3_nt: TGTGCCTGGAGTGCCCCAGGGGGCAGGGGAAGTGAGCAGTTCTTC
cdr3_aa: CAWSAPGGRGSEQFF

clone_size: few
j_call: TRBJ2-2
v_call: TRBV28
d_call: -
cdr3_nt: TGTGCCAGCAGGGGGGCGGGACTCGACACCGGGGAGCTGTTTTTT
cdr3_aa: CASRGAGLDTGELFF

clone_size: few
j_call: TRBJ2-7
v_call: TRBV11-2
d_call: -
cdr3_nt: TGTGCCAGCAGCTTATCGGCTGGGTCCTACGAGCAGTACTTC
cdr3_aa: CASSLSAGSYEQYF

clone_size: -
j_call: TRBJ1-5
v_call: TRBV30
d_call: -
cdr3_nt: TGTGCCTGGAGTGCGGGCAGGGGTCAGCCCCAGCATTTT
cdr3_aa: CAWSAGRGQPQHF

clone_size: -
j_call: TRBJ1-5
v_call: TRBV1
d_call: -
cdr3_nt: TGCACCAGCAGATGGACAGGGTTGGAAATTTCTGATCAGCCCCAGCATTTT
cdr3_aa: CTSRWTGLEISDQPQHF

clone_size: -
j_call: TRBJ2-4
v_call: TRBV29-1
d_call: -
cdr3_nt: TGCAGCGTTGTCCAAACCGGCCTTGGGGTCAAAAACATTCAGTACTTC
cdr3_aa: CSVVQTGLGVKNIQYF

clone_size: -
j_call: TRBJ1-3
v_call: TRBV7-2
d_call: -
cdr3_nt: TGTGCCAGCAGCTCCAGAAACACCATATATTTT
cdr3_aa: CASSSRNTIYF

clone_size: -
j_call: TRBJ2-5
v_call: TRBV30
d_call: TRBD2
cdr3_nt: TGTGCCTGGAGTGTTTTAGCGGGTGAGACCCAGTACTTC
cdr3_aa: CAWSVLAGETQYF

clone_size: once
j_call: TRBJ2-7
v_call: TRBV30
d_call: -
cdr3_nt: TGTGCCTGGGGACGGCCGACCTACGAGCAGTACTTC
cdr3_aa: CAWGRPTYEQYF

clone_size: -
j_call: TRBJ2-2
v_call: TRBV30
d_call: TRBD2
cdr3_nt: TGTGCCTGGAGTGTACGGCTAGCGGGAGGATCCGGGGAGCTGTTTTTT
cdr3_aa: CAWSVRLAGGSGELFF

clone_size: -
j_call: TRBJ1-2
v_call: TRBV29-1
d_call: TRBD1
cdr3_nt: TGCGGGGGGACAGTCAACTATGGCTACACCTTC
cdr3_aa: CGGTVNYGYTF

clone_size: few
j_call: TRBJ2-4
v_call: TRBV4-1
d_call: TRBD1
cdr3_nt: TGCGCCAGCAGCCAAGCTCGGGACAGCCTGGCCAAAAACATTCAGTACTTC
cdr3_aa: CASSQARDSLAKNIQYF

clone_size: -
j_call: TRBJ2-3
v_call: TRBV6-5
d_call: -
cdr3_nt: TGTGCCAGCAGGCTCAGGGGAGCAGATACGCAGTATTTT
cdr3_aa: CASRLRGADTQYF

clone_size: once
j_call: TRBJ2-1
v_call: TRBV30
d_call: -
cdr3_nt: TGTGCCTGGAGTGTTGCTTCACCGAGAGAGTTCTTC
cdr3_aa: CAWSVASPREFF

clone_size: -
j_call: TRBJ2-1
v_call: TRBV2
d_call: -
cdr3_nt: TGTGCCAGCAGTGAAGTGAACTCACACAATGAGCAGTTCTTC
cdr3_aa: CASSEVNSHNEQFF

clone_size: -
j_call: TRBJ2-3
v_call: TRBV27
d_call: -
cdr3_nt: TGTGCCAGCAGTTTAGGGCAGGAGTACACAGATACGCAGTATTTT
cdr3_aa: CASSLGQEYTDTQYF

clone_size: -
j_call: TRBJ2-7
v_call: TRBV27
d_call: -
cdr3_nt: TGTGCCAGCAGTTTAAAGGACTCCTACGAGCAGTACTTC
cdr3_aa: CASSLKDSYEQYF

clone_size: -
j_call: TRBJ2-3
v_call: TRBV29-1
d_call: TRBD2
cdr3_nt: TGCAGCGTCGCATCTACTAGCGGGAGGGCAGGAGATACGCAGTATTTT
cdr3_aa: CSVASTSGRAGDTQYF

clone_size: -
j_call: TRBJ2-4
v_call: TRBV19
d_call: TRBD1
cdr3_nt: TGTGCCAGTAGTATAGCCTCGGGACAGGGGGCAAACATTCAGTACTTC
cdr3_aa: CASSIASGQGANIQYF

clone_size: few
j_call: TRBJ2-7
v_call: TRBV5-1
d_call: TRBD2
cdr3_nt: TGCGCCAGCAGCATTCAGGGAGGGCTCAACGAGCAGTACTTC
cdr3_aa: CASSIQGGLNEQYF

clone_size: -
j_call: TRBJ2-7
v_call: TRBV4-3
d_call: -
cdr3_nt: TGCGCCAGCAGCCTAGGGGGTGGGAACGAGCAGTACTTC
cdr3_aa: CASSLGGGNEQYF

clone_size: -
j_call: TRBJ2-7
v_call: TRBV5-1
d_call: -
cdr3_nt: TGCGCCAGCAGTAAAGACAGTGGTCGCTCCTACGAGCAGTACTTC
cdr3_aa: CASSKDSGRSYEQYF

clone_size: few
j_call: TRBJ2-7
v_call: TRBV30
d_call: -
cdr3_nt: TGTGCCTGGAGCCTTTTCAGGTTCCAATCGGCCGAGCAGTACTTC
cdr3_aa: CAWSLFRFQSAEQYF

clone_size: once
j_call: TRBJ2-5
v_call: TRBV5-6
d_call: -
cdr3_nt: TGTGCCAGCAGCTTTCGGGCGGGAATGGAGACCCAGTACTTC
cdr3_aa: CASSFRAGMETQYF

clone_size: few
j_call: TRBJ1-2
v_call: TRBV6-5
d_call: -
cdr3_nt: TGTGCCAGCAGTTCGACAGGAGCTAACTATGGCTACACCTTC
cdr3_aa: CASSSTGANYGYTF

clone_size: -
j_call: TRBJ2-3
v_call: TRBV7-8
d_call: -
cdr3_nt: TGTGCCAGCAGCCATCGTCGGGTGTCCGGCACAGATACGCAGTATTTT
cdr3_aa: CASSHRRVSGTDTQYF

clone_size: -
j_call: TRBJ2-1
v_call: TRBV4-3
d_call: TRBD2
cdr3_nt: TGCGCCAGCAGCCCCCGGCGACTAGCGGGAGAGGCATACAATGAGCAGTTCTTC
cdr3_aa: CASSPRRLAGEAYNEQFF